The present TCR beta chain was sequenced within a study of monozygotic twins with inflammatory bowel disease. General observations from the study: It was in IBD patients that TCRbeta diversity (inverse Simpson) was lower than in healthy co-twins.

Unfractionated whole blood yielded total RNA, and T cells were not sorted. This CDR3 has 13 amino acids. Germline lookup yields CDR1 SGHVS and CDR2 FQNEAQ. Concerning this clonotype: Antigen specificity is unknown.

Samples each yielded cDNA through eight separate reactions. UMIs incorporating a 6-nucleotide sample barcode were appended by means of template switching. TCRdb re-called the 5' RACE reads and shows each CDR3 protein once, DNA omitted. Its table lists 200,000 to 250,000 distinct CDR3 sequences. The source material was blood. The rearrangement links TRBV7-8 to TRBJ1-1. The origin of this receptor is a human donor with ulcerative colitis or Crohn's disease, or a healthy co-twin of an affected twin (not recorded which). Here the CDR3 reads CASSPIRGTEAFF.